A single sample is the source of the 29 T cell receptor beta chains below, sequenced in a study of T cells in Graves' hyperthyroidism and ophthalmopathy. TCR beta CDR3 region amplification was performed from RNA transcripts. HTBI primers drove first-round RT-PCR of the TCR CDR3. MiXCR, run by TCRdb on the multiplex PCR reads, gives a single entry per CDR3 protein. Seen here are 450,000 to 500,000 distinct CDR3 sequences, around a fifth observed once, and the top ten hold 45% to 50%. The sample was blood. The source of these receptors is a woman between 70 and 85 years old with Graves' ophthalmopathy.

This clonotype was found a few times. This chain connects TRBV14 to TRBJ1-1; TRBD1 agrees at 10 bases. This CDR3 has 17 residues. J gave up 4 bases and V 4 bases, and 12 bases lay outside the gene matches. Germline values: CDR1 SGHDN, CDR2 FVKESK. The CDR3 loop reads CASSRSTGGGSVTEAFF. The CDR3 region has the DNA TGTGCCAGCAGCCGTTCGACAGGGGGCGGGAGTGTCACTGAAGCTTTCTTT.

This rearrangement joins TRBV9 to TRBJ2-3; D gene ambiguous. Per germline, CDR1 SGDLS and CDR2 YYNGEE. The CDR3 sequence is 14 residues long. Trimming cost V 3 bases and J 2 bases, with 10 bases left between them. CDR3 coding DNA: TGTGCCAGCAGCGCCCTAGTACTCACAGATACGCAGTATTTT. Amino acid sequence: CASSALVLTDTQYF.

This clonotype was observed a handful of times. CDR3 in amino acids: CAWRRDRGIDYGYTF. The DNA of the CDR3 is TGTGCCTGGAGGAGGGACAGGGGTATTGACTATGGCTACACCTTC. The chain carries TRBV30 and TRBJ1-2; 10 bases match TRBD1. CDR3 length: 15 amino acids. Trimming at V came to 3 bases and at J to 3 bases, leaving 7 bases not matched to a gene. Germline V lookup: CDR1 GTSNPN, CDR2 SVGIG (reference sequence).

There are a few counts of this clonotype. The CDR3 protein is CASSVGRSWYEQYF. CDR3 nucleotides: TGTGCCAGCAGCGTAGGAAGAAGTTGGTACGAGCAGTACTTC. The chain uses TRBV9 and TRBJ2-7; D gene ambiguous. The CDR3 loop spans 14 amino acids. Trimming took off 0 bases at V and 4 bases at J, with 11 bases between the two ends. Germline V gene lookup returns CDR1 SGDLS and CDR2 YYNGEE.

The rearrangement joins TRBV7-6 to TRBJ2-7; D tentatively fits TRBD1 or TRBD2 (6 bases each). Germline loops: CDR1 SGHVS, CDR2 FNYEAQ. The CDR3 loop spans 16 amino acids. Trimming stripped 4 bases from V and 5 bases from J, with 21 bases between. CDR3 DNA: TGTGCCAGCAGCTCGATCGGTTGGGGGGCTATGGACGAGCAGTACTTC. Residues: CASSSIGWGAMDEQYF.

In this sample, this clonotype turned up a few times. The chain joins TRBV6-1 to TRBJ1-2; D is unclear. V lost 7 bases, J lost 3 bases, and 6 bases lay in between. Per germline, CDR1 MNHNS and CDR2 SASEGT. The CDR3 length is 11 residues. For the CDR3, the DNA is TGTGCCAGCACTACGGACTATGGCTACACCTTC. Translating gives CASTTDYGYTF.

This clonotype was counted a few times. The rearrangement links TRBV7-9 to TRBJ2-1, with a tentative D call TRBD2 (6 bases). There are 19 residues in the CDR3. V shed 1 base and J shed 6 bases, with 25 bases lying between them. Germline CDR1 reads SEHNR; CDR2 reads FQNEAQ (reference sequence). The CDR3 coding sequence is TGTGCCAGCAGCTTAGTTTTATGGCGAGAGGGCGGGGACTTCAATGAGCAGTTCTTC. This gives the protein CASSLVLWREGGDFNEQFF.

This clonotype has only a few counts. The rearrangement links TRBV9 to TRBJ1-1; unclear D gene. The germline CDR1 and CDR2 sequences are SGDLS and YYNGEE. The CDR3 has 13 amino acids. V was pared by 3 bases and J by 1 base, with 7 bases between. CDR3 sequence: CASSASGNTEAFF. CDR3 bases: TGTGCCAGCAGCGCATCAGGGAACACTGAAGCTTTCTTT. Based on the CDR3 plus reference TRBV9 and TRBJ1-1, the full variable domain is DSGVTQTPKHLITATGQRVTLRCSPRSGDLSVYWYQQSLDQGLQFLIQYYNGEERAKGNILERFSAQQFPDLHSELNLSSLELGDSALYFCASSASGNTEAFFGQGTRLTVV.

The chain couples TRBV28 to TRBJ2-6; no clear D. Germline V gives CDR1 MDHEN, CDR2 SYDVKM. V was shortened by 6 bases and J by 4 bases, with 10 bases between the two germline ends. This CDR3 has 14 amino acids. The CDR3 here is CASRPNGGANVLTF. The CDR3, as DNA: TGTGCCAGCAGGCCCAACGGGGGGGCCAACGTCCTGACTTTC.

The chain has TRBV4-3 and TRBJ1-1; D gene ambiguous. Trimming took 0 bases from V and 3 from J, leaving 8 bases between them. The CDR3 spans 14 residues. Germline V gene lookup returns CDR1 LGHNA and CDR2 YSLEER. The CDR3 loop reads CASSQDYVDTEAFF. CDR3 bases: TGCGCCAGCAGCCAAGACTACGTGGACACTGAAGCTTTCTTT.

The chain joins TRBV29-1 to TRBJ1-1, with unresolved D. The germline CDR1 and CDR2 sequences are SQVTM and ANQGSEA. The CDR3 contains 8 residues. Trimming left V 3 bases short and J 7 bases short, with 0 bases between. CDR3 coding DNA: TGCAGCGTTGATGAAGCTTTCTTT. It yields the protein CSVDEAFF.

The genes are TRBV7-9 and TRBJ2-7; D remains ambiguous. The CDR3 has 12 residues. V dropped 1 base and J dropped 6 bases, with 7 bases sitting between them. CDR1 and CDR2 from the germline V gene are SEHNR and FQNEAQ (reference sequence). The DNA of the CDR3 is TGTGCCAGCAGCTTAGATCTCGGCGAGCAGTACTTC. Translated, it gives CASSLDLGEQYF.

This clonotype has a single count. Without the conserved terminal phenylalanine or tryptophan, this CDR3 likely stems from a read error. The chain recombines TRBV6-1 with TRBJ2-3; tentative D call: TRBD1 (5 bases). CDR3 length: 14 amino acids. The germline V gene encodes CDR1 MNHNS and CDR2 SASEGT. Trimming removed 6 bases from V and 2 bases from J, with 12 bases in between. The CDR3 protein is CASRNIGVTDTQYC. The CDR3 DNA reads as TGTGCCAGCAGGAACATAGGGGTCACAGATACGCAGTATTGT.

The rearrangement uses TRBV3-1 and TRBJ1-2; possibly TRBD1 for D (5 bases). The germline gives CDR1 LGHDT, CDR2 YNNKEL (reference sequence). CDR3 size: 15 residues. V lost 1 base, J lost 4 bases, and 13 bases lay in between. In DNA, the CDR3 is TGTGCCAGCAGCCAAGGGGCAGGGTGGGGCTATGGCTACACCTTC. This sequence encodes CASSQGAGWGYGYTF.

This clonotype was counted only a few times. The chain uses TRBV30 and TRBJ2-3; D call uncertain. V dropped 1 base and J dropped 3 bases, with 5 bases sitting between them. Germline CDR1 is GTSNPN and CDR2 is SVGIG (reference sequence). This CDR3 is 12 amino acids long. The CDR3 DNA reads TGTGCCTGGAGTGACTCGACAGATACGCAGTATTTT. Protein sequence: CAWSDSTDTQYF.

On this clonotype itself: No conserved phenylalanine or tryptophan ends this CDR3, so it is likely a read error. Here the CDR3 DNA reads TGTGCCAGCAGCCAAGATTGGCGTGAAGCTTTCCTT. Translating it yields CASSQDWREAFL. V gene TRBV14 combines with J gene TRBJ1-1, with unresolved D. V was trimmed by 0 bases and J by 7 bases, leaving 6 bases between them. CDR1 and CDR2 (germline): SGHDN, FVKESK. CDR3 length: 12 amino acids.

To note about this clonotype: A much larger clone differs from this one at a single base, so this may be a read error. This chain joins TRBV2 and TRBJ2-7; tentatively, D is TRBD1 (6 bases). Germline V gene sequence: CDR1 SNHLY, CDR2 FYNNEI. The CDR3 runs 14 residues. The V and J ends lost 3 bases and 7 bases respectively, with 16 bases between them. CDR3: CASSELGGVQEQYF. The CDR3 DNA is TGTGCCAGCAGTGAGCTAGGGGGAGTTCAAGAGCAGTACTTC.

The table lists this clonotype with many counts. The V gene is TRBV30, the J gene TRBJ1-1, with D uncertain. CDR1 GTSNPN and CDR2 SVGIG come from the germline V gene (reference sequence). The CDR3 is 13 residues long. Trimming removed 0 bases at V and 5 bases at J, with 10 bases between. The CDR3 reads CAWSVAKRTEAFF. The CDR3 DNA follows: TGTGCCTGGAGTGTCGCAAAGCGGACTGAAGCTTTCTTT.

This clonotype has just a few counts. The chain is built from TRBV19 and TRBJ2-7, with 8 bases fitting TRBD1. Germline CDR1 LNHDA, CDR2 SQIVND (reference sequence). The V and J ends lost 5 bases and 3 bases, in that order; junction bases with no gene match: 6. This CDR3 is 14 amino acids long. CDR3 sequence reads: CASSVTGGLYEQYF. The CDR3 DNA reads TGTGCCAGTAGTGTAACAGGGGGACTCTACGAGCAGTACTTC.

In its sample, this clonotype was seen many times. The V call is TRBV7-9, the J call TRBJ2-3, with D perhaps matching TRBD1 (7 bases). Per germline, CDR1 SEHNR and CDR2 FQNEAQ (reference sequence). The CDR3 is made up of 15 amino acids. V was pared by 5 bases and J by 6 bases, with 18 bases between. CDR3 protein: CASSPGGGPRDTQYF. The CDR3 DNA follows: TGTGCCAGCAGCCCCGGAGGGGGCCCGAGGGATACGCAGTATTTT.

This chain joins TRBV19 and TRBJ2-5, with 8 nucleotides matching TRBD1. The germline V gene encodes CDR1 LNHDA and CDR2 SQIVND (reference sequence). The junction had 4 bases not matched to a gene; V was cut back by 3 bases and J by 4 bases. The CDR3 consists of 14 residues. CDR3 bases: TGTGCCAGTAGTATTACAGGGGGGATAGAGACCCAGTACTTC. Protein product: CASSITGGIETQYF.

V is TRBV4-1 and J is TRBJ2-7; unclear D gene. CDR3 length: 14 amino acids. Trimming stripped 3 bases from V and 0 bases from J, with 9 bases between. Per germline, CDR1 MGHRA and CDR2 YSYEKL. Here the CDR3 DNA reads TGCGCCAGCAGCCAGGACGTAAGCTCCTACGAGCAGTACTTC. Amino acids: CASSQDVSSYEQYF.

The chain joins TRBV7-9 to TRBJ2-5; 11 bases map to TRBD2. The germline V gene encodes CDR1 SEHNR and CDR2 FQNEAQ (reference sequence). Losses at the gene ends were 1 base for V and 6 bases for J; bases not matched to a gene: 4. The CDR3 spans 15 residues. CDR3 nucleotides: TGTGCCAGCAGCTTAGTAACTAGCGGGAGTAAGACCCAGTACTTC. Protein: CASSLVTSGSKTQYF.

This clonotype appeared a few times. The chain links TRBV29-1 to TRBJ1-1; D may be TRBD1 (5 bases). Germline values: CDR1 SQVTM, CDR2 ANQGSEA. With 2 bases removed from V and 1 base from J, the gap between germline ends came to 11 bases. This CDR3 contains 14 residues. The CDR3 coding sequence is TGCAGCGTTGAAAGGAGGGGCTGGAACACTGAAGCTTTCTTT. It is translated as CSVERRGWNTEAFF.

In its sample, this clonotype was seen many times. At one of its ends the junction is not consistent with the germline gene, which may arise from a read error. This chain uses TRBV5-1 with TRBJ1-1; 8 bases fit TRBD1. This CDR3 spans 14 amino acids. The V gene's germline CDR1 is SGHRS and CDR2 YFSETQ. CDR3 nucleotide sequence: TGTGCCAGCAGTCCCGGGACAGGGAACACTGAAGCTTTCTTT. It encodes CASSPGTGNTEAFF.

This clonotype came up many times. The rearrangement uses TRBV12-3 or TRBV12-4 and TRBJ2-2; D is tentatively TRBD1 or TRBD2 (5 bases each). Trimming took 6 bases from V and 6 from J, leaving 11 bases between them. This CDR3 comprises 13 residues. The CDR3 DNA reads as TGTGCCAGCAGCGCCACGGGGCCCGGGGAGCTGTTTTTT. Protein product: CASSATGPGELFF.

This chain joins TRBV7-8 and TRBJ2-1, with D unresolved. Germline V gene data show CDR1 as SGHVS and CDR2 as FQNEAQ. This CDR3 spans 15 amino acids. V lost 0 bases and J 0 bases, leaving 6 bases between the germline ends. For the CDR3, the DNA is TGTGCCAGCAGCTTAGCGGCATCCTCCTACAATGAGCAGTTCTTC. Translating it yields CASSLAASSYNEQFF.

V is TRBV4-1 and J is TRBJ2-3; D may correspond to TRBD1 or TRBD2 (5 bases each). CDR3 length: 15 amino acids. Germline loops: CDR1 MGHRA, CDR2 YSYEKL. V lost 6 bases and J lost 2, with 15 bases in between. CDR3 sequence reads: CASSRGPGLTDTQYF. The CDR3, as DNA: TGCGCCAGCAGTCGGGGACCGGGGCTCACAGATACGCAGTATTTT.

The rearrangement links TRBV6-1 to TRBJ1-2; tentatively, D is TRBD1 (5 bases). Germline loops: CDR1 MNHNS, CDR2 SASEGT. The V end was cut by 6 bases, the J end by 2 bases, with 13 bases between. This CDR3 is built from 14 residues. DNA of the CDR3: TGTGCCAGCAGGGATACAGGAGAGAACTATGGCTACACCTTC. This codes for CASRDTGENYGYTF.